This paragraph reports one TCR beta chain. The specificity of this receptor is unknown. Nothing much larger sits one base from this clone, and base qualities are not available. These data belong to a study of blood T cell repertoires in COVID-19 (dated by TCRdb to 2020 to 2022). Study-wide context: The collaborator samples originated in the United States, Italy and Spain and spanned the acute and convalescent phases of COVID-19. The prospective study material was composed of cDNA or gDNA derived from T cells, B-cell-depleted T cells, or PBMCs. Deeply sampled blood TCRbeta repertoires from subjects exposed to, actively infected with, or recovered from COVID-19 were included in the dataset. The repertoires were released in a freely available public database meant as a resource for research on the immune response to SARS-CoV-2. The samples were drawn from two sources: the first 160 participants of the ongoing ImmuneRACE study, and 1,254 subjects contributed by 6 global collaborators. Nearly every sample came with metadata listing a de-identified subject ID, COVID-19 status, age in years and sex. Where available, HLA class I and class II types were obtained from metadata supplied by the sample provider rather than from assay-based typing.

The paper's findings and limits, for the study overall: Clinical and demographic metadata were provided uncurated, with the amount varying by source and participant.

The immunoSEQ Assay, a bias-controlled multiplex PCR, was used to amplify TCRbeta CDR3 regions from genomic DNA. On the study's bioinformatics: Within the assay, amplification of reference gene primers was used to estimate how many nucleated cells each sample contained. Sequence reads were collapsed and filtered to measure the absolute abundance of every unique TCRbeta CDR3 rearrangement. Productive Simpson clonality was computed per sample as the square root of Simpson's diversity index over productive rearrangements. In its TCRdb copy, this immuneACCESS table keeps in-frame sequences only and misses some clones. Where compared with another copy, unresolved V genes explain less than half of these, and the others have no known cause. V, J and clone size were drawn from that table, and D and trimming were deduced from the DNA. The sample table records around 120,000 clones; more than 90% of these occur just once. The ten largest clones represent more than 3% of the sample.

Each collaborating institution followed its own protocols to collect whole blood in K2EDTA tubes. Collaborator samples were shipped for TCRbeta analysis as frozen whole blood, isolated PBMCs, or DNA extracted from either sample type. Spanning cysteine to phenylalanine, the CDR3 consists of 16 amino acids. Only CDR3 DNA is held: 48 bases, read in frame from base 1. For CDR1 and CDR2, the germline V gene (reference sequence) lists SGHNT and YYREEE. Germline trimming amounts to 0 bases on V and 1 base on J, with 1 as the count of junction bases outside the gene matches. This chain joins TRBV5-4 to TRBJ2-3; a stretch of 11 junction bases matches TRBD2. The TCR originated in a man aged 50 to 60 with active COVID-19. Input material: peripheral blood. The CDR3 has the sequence CASSLVAGGGTDTQYF. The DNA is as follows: TGTGCCAGCAGCTTGGTAGCGGGGGGGGGCACAGATACGCAGTATTTT.